The clone carrying this T cell receptor (beta chain) was counted between two and nine times. The antigen is undetermined. TCRdb re-called the RT-PCR reads through MiXCR, storing one row per CDR3 protein. Of around 570,000 distinct CDR3 sequences in the sample, under 9% were seen once. This sample is drawn from a study of response to subunit inactivated influenza vaccine. The study's findings and limits: Researchers suggested that each seasonal influenza vaccination recruits few new T cells.

The clonotype originates from a man aged 45 to 70 who received an inactivated influenza vaccine. This material consisted of PBMCs from blood, taken about 23 months after vaccination.

The chain's CDR3 is CASSLDTSGGRYEQYF. The CDR3 DNA sequence: TGTGCCAGCAGCTTAGATACTAGCGGGGGGCGCTACGAGCAGTACTTC. The J gene is TRBJ2-7, the V gene TRBV11-2, with TRBD2 identical over 12 bases. Trimming at V came to 0 bases and at J to 3 bases, leaving 3 bases not matched to a gene. This CDR3 has 16 residues. The germline gives CDR1 SGHAT, CDR2 FQNNGV.